These 2 T cell receptor beta chains originate from one sample sequenced in a study of cytomegalovirus exposure and HLA in healthy donors. Both 60 Vbeta primers and 13 Jbeta primers went into the PCR. Here immunoSEQ multiplex PCR was the method, and the copy in TCRdb shows in-frame clones only, minus some. The sample shows 100,000 to 150,000 clones, 70% to 80% of them seen only once. The sample was PBMCs. Receptors originate from a woman between 50 and 59 years old in good health and CMV-seronegative.

V usage is TRBV28 and J usage is TRBJ2-6; a possible D gene is TRBD1 (5 bases). The CDR3 sequence is 15 residues long. Germline V gene lookup returns CDR1 MDHEN and CDR2 SYDVKM. V lost 3 bases to trimming and J lost 5 bases, with 11 bases between them. For the CDR3, the DNA is TGTGCCAGCAGTTTTTTTAAGGGGAGGGCCAACGTCCTGACTTTC. Its protein product is CASSFFKGRANVLTF.

CDR3 protein: CASSPGPAGRGTQYF. The CDR3 DNA reads TGTGCCAGCAGCCCAGGCCCGGCAGGGAGGGGGACCCAGTACTTC. V is TRBV7-3 and J is TRBJ2-5, with TRBD2 identical over 7 bases. Germline-derived CDR1 and CDR2 are SGHTA and FQGTGA. J was trimmed by 7 bases and V by 5 bases; bases with no gene match: 13. The CDR3 is 15 amino acids.